This T cell receptor (beta chain) was identified during a study of blood T cell repertoires in COVID-19. The overall study: The samples span acute and convalescent COVID-19 from the United States, Italy and Spain. From T cells, B-cell-depleted T cells, or PBMCs came the material, which was cDNA or gDNA.

With V trimmed by 1 base and J by 1 base, 13 bases remained unmatched. The CDR3 length is 18 residues. In germline, CDR1 is SGHAT, CDR2 FQNNGV. Authors' data handling: Reference gene primers were amplified, and this amplification served to estimate nucleated cell counts. The assay was immunoSEQ multiplex PCR, and TCRdb's table has in-frame clones only and misses some. V and J calls and clone size are as listed in that table; D and trimming were resolved from the DNA. The repertoire consists of hundreds of thousands of clones, with approximately 90% occurring once and the leading ten covering over 0.75%. Followed over time, Seattle patients had been enrolled while infection was active.

V and J are TRBV11-2 and TRBJ2-7, with 7 bases aligning to TRBD2. This sequence was found in a man in his fifties or sixties with COVID-19, enrolled during active disease. Sequenced input: peripheral blood. The CDR3 DNA follows: TGTGCCAGCAGCTTAGTAGGCATTCGGGGGGAAGGTTCCTACGAGCAGTACTTC. Amino acid sequence: CASSLVGIRGEGSYEQYF.